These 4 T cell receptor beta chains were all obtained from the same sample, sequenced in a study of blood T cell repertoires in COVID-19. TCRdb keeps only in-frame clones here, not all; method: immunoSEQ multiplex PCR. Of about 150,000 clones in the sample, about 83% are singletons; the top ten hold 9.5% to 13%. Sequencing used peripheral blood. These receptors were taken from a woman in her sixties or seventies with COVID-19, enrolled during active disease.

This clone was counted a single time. The CDR3 region is CASSPGLEEGYTF. CDR3 coding DNA: TGTGCCAGCAGCCCGGGACTGGAGGAAGGCTACACCTTC. The chain couples TRBV7-9 to TRBJ1-2; possibly TRBD1 for D (5 bases). The V gene's germline CDR1 is SEHNR and CDR2 FQNEAQ (reference sequence). The ends were cut back, 5 bases at V and 8 bases at J, with 15 bases in the middle. The CDR3 is 13 residues long. Using reference TRBV7-9 and TRBJ1-2 for the parts outside the CDR3, the full variable domain is DTGVSQNPRHKITKRGQNVTFRCDPISEHNRLYWYRQTLGQGPEFLTYFQNEAQLEKSRLLSDRFSAERPKGSFSTLEIQRTEQGDSAMYLCASSPGLEEGYTFGSGTRLTVV.

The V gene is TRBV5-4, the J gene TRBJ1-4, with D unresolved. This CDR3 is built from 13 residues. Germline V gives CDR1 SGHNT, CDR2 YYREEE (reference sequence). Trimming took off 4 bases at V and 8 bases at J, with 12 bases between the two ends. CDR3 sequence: CASSPLGGEKLFF. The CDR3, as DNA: TGTGCCAGCAGCCCCCTAGGTGGAGAAAAACTGTTTTTT.

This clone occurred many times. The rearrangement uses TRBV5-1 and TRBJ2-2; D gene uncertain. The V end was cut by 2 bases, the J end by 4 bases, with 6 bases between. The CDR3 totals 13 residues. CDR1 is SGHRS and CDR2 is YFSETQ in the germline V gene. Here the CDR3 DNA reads TGCGCCAGCAGCTTAGATAGCACCGGGGAGCTGTTTTTT. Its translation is CASSLDSTGELFF.

CDR3 amino acids: CASSALTDANSPLHF. The CDR3 region has the DNA TGTGCCAGCAGTGCCTTGACAGATGCTAATTCACCCCTCCACTTT. The V gene is TRBV27, the J gene TRBJ1-6, with D tentatively TRBD1 (5 bases). CDR3 length: 15 residues. Trimming stripped 5 bases from V and 6 bases from J, with 14 bases between. Germline-derived CDR1 and CDR2 are MNHEY and SMNVEV (reference sequence).